The T cell receptor (beta chain) under discussion was sequenced for a study of control samples from healthy donors and cancer patients. This CDR3 has 12 amino acids. Trimming left V 1 base short and J 4 bases short, with 2 bases between. Here immunoSEQ multiplex PCR was the method, and the copy in TCRdb shows in-frame clones only, minus some. This table has tens of thousands of clones, 80% to 90% appearing once. This sequence joins TRBV12-3 or TRBV12-4 and TRBJ1-5; D not certain. Sample: PBMCs. The receptor was isolated from a man in his 60s with head and neck cancer. CDR3 in DNA: TGTGCCAGCAGTTTAGTGAATCAGCCCCAGCATTTT. It specifies CASSLVNQPQHF.